Listed below are T cell receptor beta chains from one sample, sequenced in a study of blood T cell repertoires in COVID-19. The table came from immunoSEQ multiplex PCR; TCRdb's copy has only in-frame clones and leaves some out. Of about 94,000 clones in the sample, 80% were seen once. The specimen sequenced was peripheral blood. Every receptor here comes from a human donor in a cohort sampled during active COVID-19. CDR3s include the opening cysteine and the closing phenylalanine or tryptophan. D genes are given only for firm matches. The size entry is marked missing in some rows and otherwise reads once, few, many or a size class.

abundance: NA; d_gene: NA; v_gene: TRBV10-1; j_gene: TRBJ1-1; CDR3aa: CATSTDLNTEAFF; CDR3nt: TGCGCCACCTCGACAGACTTGAACACTGAAGCTTTCTTT
abundance: NA; d_gene: TRBD2; v_gene: TRBV3-1/TRBV3-2; j_gene: TRBJ2-1; CDR3aa: CASSSGRGTEQFF; CDR3nt: TGTGCCAGCTCTAGCGGGAGAGGCACTGAGCAGTTCTTC
abundance: NA; d_gene: TRBD1; v_gene: TRBV9; j_gene: TRBJ2-7; CDR3aa: CASSPDRGNYEQYF; CDR3nt: TGTGCCAGCAGCCCAGACAGGGGTAACTACGAGCAGTACTTC
abundance: NA; d_gene: NA; v_gene: TRBV11-2; j_gene: TRBJ1-1; CDR3aa: CASSLPGHLTEAFF; CDR3nt: TGTGCCAGCAGCTTACCGGGACACCTCACTGAAGCTTTCTTT
abundance: NA; d_gene: NA; v_gene: TRBV10-2; j_gene: TRBJ2-7; CDR3aa: CASGGGAFPYEQYF; CDR3nt: TGCGCCAGCGGCGGTGGGGCCTTCCCCTACGAGCAGTACTTC
abundance: NA; d_gene: NA; v_gene: TRBV5-6; j_gene: TRBJ2-2; CDR3aa: CASSLGPAGRSGTGELFF; CDR3nt: TGTGCCAGCAGCTTGGGGCCTGCGGGACGGTCAGGCACCGGGGAGCTGTTTTTT
abundance: NA; d_gene: NA; v_gene: TRBV27; j_gene: TRBJ1-2; CDR3aa: CASSFLRGTNGYTF; CDR3nt: TGTGCCAGCAGTTTCTTAAGGGGGACGAATGGCTACACCTTC
abundance: NA; d_gene: NA; v_gene: TRBV28; j_gene: TRBJ1-2; CDR3aa: CASSLLVGATYGYTF; CDR3nt: TGTGCCAGCAGTTTACTTGTAGGGGCTACCTATGGCTACACCTTC
abundance: NA; d_gene: TRBD1; v_gene: TRBV2; j_gene: TRBJ2-7; CDR3aa: CASSRGTGPYEQYF; CDR3nt: TGTGCCAGCTCGAGGGGGACAGGGCCCTACGAGCAGTACTTC
abundance: once; d_gene: TRBD1; v_gene: TRBV10-1; j_gene: TRBJ2-7; CDR3aa: CASRQGPYEQYF; CDR3nt: TGCGCCAGCAGACAGGGGCCCTACGAGCAGTACTTC
abundance: NA; d_gene: NA; v_gene: TRBV18; j_gene: TRBJ1-1; CDR3aa: CASSPTMNTEAFF; CDR3nt: TGTGCCAGCTCACCGACAATGAACACTGAAGCTTTCTTT
abundance: few; d_gene: NA; v_gene: TRBV3-1/TRBV3-2; j_gene: TRBJ2-7; CDR3aa: CASSQSAVSYEQYF; CDR3nt: TGTGCCAGCAGCCAAAGCGCGGTATCCTACGAGCAGTACTTC
abundance: few; d_gene: TRBD1; v_gene: TRBV27; j_gene: TRBJ1-1; CDR3aa: CASSSLTTGGNTEAFF; CDR3nt: TGTGCCAGCAGTTCTCTAACGACAGGGGGGAACACTGAAGCTTTCTTT
abundance: NA; d_gene: NA; v_gene: TRBV5-1; j_gene: TRBJ2-3; CDR3aa: CASSPPQSASTDTQYF; CDR3nt: TGCGCCAGCAGCCCACCCCAATCCGCGTCCACAGATACGCAGTATTTT
abundance: NA; d_gene: NA; v_gene: TRBV28; j_gene: TRBJ2-4; CDR3aa: CATRTGSLAKNIQYF; CDR3nt: TGTGCCACCAGAACAGGATCACTAGCCAAAAACATTCAGTACTTC
abundance: NA; d_gene: NA; v_gene: TRBV6-5; j_gene: TRBJ1-2; CDR3aa: CASSYSVNGGNGYTF; CDR3nt: TGTGCCAGCAGTTACTCCGTCAACGGGGGAAATGGCTACACCTTC
abundance: NA; d_gene: NA; v_gene: TRBV20-1; j_gene: TRBJ2-1; CDR3aa: CSASLAGRTYNEQFF; CDR3nt: TGCAGTGCTAGTTTAGCAGGGAGGACGTACAATGAGCAGTTCTTC
abundance: NA; d_gene: TRBD1; v_gene: TRBV30; j_gene: TRBJ1-5; CDR3aa: CAWSMRQGYNQPQHF; CDR3nt: TGTGCCTGGAGTATGCGACAGGGGTACAATCAGCCCCAGCATTTT
abundance: NA; d_gene: NA; v_gene: TRBV2; j_gene: TRBJ1-5; CDR3aa: CASSEARDWGQPQHF; CDR3nt: TGTGCCAGCAGTGAAGCTAGGGACTGGGGTCAGCCCCAGCATTTT
abundance: once; d_gene: NA; v_gene: TRBV3-1/TRBV3-2; j_gene: TRBJ2-1; CDR3aa: CASSQPGEAGEQFF; CDR3nt: TGTGCCAGCAGCCAGCCGGGAGAGGCGGGTGAGCAGTTCTTC
abundance: NA; d_gene: TRBD1; v_gene: TRBV27; j_gene: TRBJ1-1; CDR3aa: CASSSLGTGGAATEAFF; CDR3nt: TGTGCCAGCAGTTCCTTGGGGACAGGAGGCGCGGCCACTGAAGCTTTCTTT
abundance: NA; d_gene: NA; v_gene: TRBV5-1; j_gene: TRBJ2-3; CDR3aa: CASSLEGFTDTQYF; CDR3nt: TGCGCCAGCAGCTTGGAGGGGTTCACAGATACGCAGTATTTT
abundance: NA; d_gene: TRBD1; v_gene: TRBV28; j_gene: TRBJ2-3; CDR3aa: CASSPSDRGSTDTQYF; CDR3nt: TGTGCCAGCAGTCCCTCGGACAGGGGTAGCACAGATACGCAGTATTTT
abundance: NA; d_gene: NA; v_gene: TRBV28; j_gene: TRBJ1-1; CDR3aa: CASITRGRTEAFF; CDR3nt: TGTGCCAGCATCACAAGGGGAAGGACGGAAGCTTTCTTT
abundance: NA; d_gene: TRBD2; v_gene: TRBV18; j_gene: TRBJ2-7; CDR3aa: CASSPFGTSGSSNEQYF; CDR3nt: TGTGCCAGCTCACCATTCGGGACTAGCGGGAGTTCCAACGAGCAGTACTTC
abundance: NA; d_gene: TRBD2; v_gene: TRBV3-1/TRBV3-2; j_gene: TRBJ2-1; CDR3aa: CASSQVIERAGAGNEQFF; CDR3nt: TGTGCCAGCAGCCAGGTAATCGAACGAGCGGGAGCTGGGAATGAGCAGTTCTTC
abundance: NA; d_gene: TRBD1; v_gene: TRBV6-5; j_gene: TRBJ2-7; CDR3aa: CASSYGGTETYEQYF; CDR3nt: TGTGCCAGCAGTTACGGTGGGACAGAAACCTACGAGCAGTACTTC
abundance: NA; d_gene: NA; v_gene: TRBV24-1; j_gene: TRBJ1-1; CDR3aa: CATSDPGVGAFF; CDR3nt: TGTGCCACCAGTGACCCAGGGGTGGGAGCTTTCTTT
abundance: NA; d_gene: TRBD1; v_gene: TRBV11-2; j_gene: TRBJ1-1; CDR3aa: CASSPRTGGGTEAFF; CDR3nt: TGTGCCAGCAGCCCCAGGACAGGGGGGGGCACTGAAGCTTTCTTT
abundance: NA; d_gene: TRBD2; v_gene: TRBV7-8; j_gene: TRBJ2-4; CDR3aa: CASSQEKLAGVITKNIQYF; CDR3nt: TGTGCCAGCAGCCAAGAGAAACTAGCGGGAGTCATAACCAAAAACATTCAGTACTTC
abundance: NA; d_gene: NA; v_gene: TRBV7-9; j_gene: TRBJ2-7; CDR3aa: CASSFYYEQYF; CDR3nt: TGTGCCAGCAGCTTTTACTACGAGCAGTACTTC
abundance: few; d_gene: NA; v_gene: TRBV27; j_gene: TRBJ2-2; CDR3aa: CASSLGLNTGELFF; CDR3nt: TGTGCCAGCAGTCTGGGACTGAACACCGGGGAGCTGTTTTTT
abundance: NA; d_gene: NA; v_gene: TRBV18; j_gene: TRBJ1-5; CDR3aa: CASCTNSNQPQHF; CDR3nt: TGTGCCAGCTGTACAAATAGCAATCAGCCCCAGCATTTT
abundance: NA; d_gene: TRBD2; v_gene: TRBV29-1; j_gene: TRBJ2-7; CDR3aa: CSAGGTPYEQYF; CDR3nt: TGCAGCGCGGGAGGGACACCCTACGAGCAGTACTTC
abundance: NA; d_gene: TRBD1; v_gene: TRBV23-1; j_gene: TRBJ1-5; CDR3aa: CASSQETDRRPPFYQPQHF; CDR3nt: TGCGCCAGCAGTCAAGAAACGGACAGGCGTCCTCCTTTCTATCAGCCCCAGCATTTT
abundance: NA; d_gene: TRBD2; v_gene: TRBV11-2; j_gene: TRBJ2-5; CDR3aa: CASSFVGGRGETQYF; CDR3nt: TGTGCCAGCAGCTTCGTGGGAGGGCGGGGAGAGACCCAGTACTTC
abundance: few; d_gene: TRBD1; v_gene: TRBV15; j_gene: TRBJ1-5; CDR3aa: CATTQGDRDQPQHF; CDR3nt: TGTGCCACCACCCAGGGGGACAGGGATCAGCCCCAGCATTTT
abundance: NA; d_gene: TRBD1; v_gene: TRBV5-1; j_gene: TRBJ2-7; CDR3aa: CASSSGTGGFYEQYF; CDR3nt: TGCGCCAGCAGCTCCGGGACAGGGGGCTTCTACGAGCAGTACTTC
abundance: NA; d_gene: TRBD1; v_gene: TRBV28; j_gene: TRBJ1-1; CDR3aa: CASSFLARGRGTEAFF; CDR3nt: TGTGCCAGCAGTTTTTTGGCCAGGGGGCGAGGGACTGAAGCTTTCTTT
abundance: NA; d_gene: NA; v_gene: TRBV12-3/TRBV12-4; j_gene: TRBJ2-7; CDR3aa: CASSFPRSEQYF; CDR3nt: TGTGCCAGCAGTTTTCCTAGGAGCGAGCAGTACTTC
abundance: NA; d_gene: NA; v_gene: TRBV5-1; j_gene: TRBJ2-5; CDR3aa: CASSMDGGETQYF; CDR3nt: TGCGCCAGCAGCATGGACGGGGGAGAGACCCAGTACTTC
abundance: NA; d_gene: NA; v_gene: TRBV7-8; j_gene: TRBJ2-7; CDR3aa: CASSPPSGYEQYF; CDR3nt: TGTGCCAGCAGCCCACCGTCCGGTTACGAGCAGTACTTC
abundance: few; d_gene: TRBD2; v_gene: TRBV12-5; j_gene: TRBJ2-3; CDR3aa: CASGLVLSGRASTQYF; CDR3nt: TGTGCTAGTGGTTTGGTACTAAGCGGGAGGGCCAGTACGCAGTATTTT
abundance: NA; d_gene: NA; v_gene: TRBV3-1/TRBV3-2; j_gene: TRBJ1-4; CDR3aa: CASNLSGGGKEKLFF; CDR3nt: TGTGCCAGCAACCTTTCGGGAGGGGGAAAAGAAAAACTGTTTTTT
abundance: few; d_gene: NA; v_gene: TRBV28; j_gene: TRBJ1-2; CDR3aa: CASSFAGSYGYTF; CDR3nt: TGTGCCAGCAGTTTCGCAGGTTCCTATGGCTACACCTTC